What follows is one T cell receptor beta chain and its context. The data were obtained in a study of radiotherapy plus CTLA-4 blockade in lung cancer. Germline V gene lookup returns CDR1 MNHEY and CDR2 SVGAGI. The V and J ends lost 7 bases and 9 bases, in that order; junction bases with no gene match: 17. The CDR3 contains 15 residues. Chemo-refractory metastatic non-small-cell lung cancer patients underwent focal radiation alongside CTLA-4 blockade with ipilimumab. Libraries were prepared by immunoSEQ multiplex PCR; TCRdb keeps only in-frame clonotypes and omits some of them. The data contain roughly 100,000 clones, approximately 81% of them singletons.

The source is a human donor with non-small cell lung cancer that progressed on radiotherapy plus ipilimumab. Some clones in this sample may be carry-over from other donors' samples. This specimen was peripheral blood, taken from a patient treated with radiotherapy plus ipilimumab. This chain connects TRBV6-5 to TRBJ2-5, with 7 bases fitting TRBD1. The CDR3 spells CASTPPGQPFEAQYF. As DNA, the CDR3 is TGTGCCAGCACCCCCCCGGGACAGCCATTTGAGGCCCAGTACTTC.